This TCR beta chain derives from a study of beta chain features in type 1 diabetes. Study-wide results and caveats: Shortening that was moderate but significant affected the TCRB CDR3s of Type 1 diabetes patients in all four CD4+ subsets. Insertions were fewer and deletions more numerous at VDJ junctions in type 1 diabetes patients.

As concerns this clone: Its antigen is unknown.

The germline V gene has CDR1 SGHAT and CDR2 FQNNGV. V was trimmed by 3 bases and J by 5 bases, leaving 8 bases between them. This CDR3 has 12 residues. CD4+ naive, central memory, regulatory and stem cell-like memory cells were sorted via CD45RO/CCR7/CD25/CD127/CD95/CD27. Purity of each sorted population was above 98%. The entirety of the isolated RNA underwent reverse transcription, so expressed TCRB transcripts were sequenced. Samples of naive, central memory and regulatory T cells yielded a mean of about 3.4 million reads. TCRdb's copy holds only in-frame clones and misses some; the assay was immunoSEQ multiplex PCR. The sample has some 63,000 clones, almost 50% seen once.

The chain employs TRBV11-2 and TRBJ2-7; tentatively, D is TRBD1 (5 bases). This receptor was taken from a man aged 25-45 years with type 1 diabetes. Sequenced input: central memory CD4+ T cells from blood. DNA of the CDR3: TGTGCCAGCAGCTTCTGGGGCAACGAGCAGTACTTC. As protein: CASSFWGNEQYF.